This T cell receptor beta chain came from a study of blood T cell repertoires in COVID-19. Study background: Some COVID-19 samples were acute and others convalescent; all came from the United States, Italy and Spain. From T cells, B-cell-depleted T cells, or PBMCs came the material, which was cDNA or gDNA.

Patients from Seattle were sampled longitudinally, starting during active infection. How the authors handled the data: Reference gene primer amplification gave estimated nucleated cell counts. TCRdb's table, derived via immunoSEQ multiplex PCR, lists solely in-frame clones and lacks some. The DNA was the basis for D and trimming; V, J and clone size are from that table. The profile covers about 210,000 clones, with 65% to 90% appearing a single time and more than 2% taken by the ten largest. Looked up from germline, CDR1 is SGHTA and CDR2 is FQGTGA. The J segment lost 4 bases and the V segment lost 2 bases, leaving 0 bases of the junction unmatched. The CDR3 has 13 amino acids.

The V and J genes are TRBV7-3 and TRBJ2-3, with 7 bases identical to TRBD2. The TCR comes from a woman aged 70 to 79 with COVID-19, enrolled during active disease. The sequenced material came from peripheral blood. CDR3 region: CASSLAGADTQYF. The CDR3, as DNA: TGTGCCAGCAGCTTAGCGGGAGCAGATACGCAGTATTTT.